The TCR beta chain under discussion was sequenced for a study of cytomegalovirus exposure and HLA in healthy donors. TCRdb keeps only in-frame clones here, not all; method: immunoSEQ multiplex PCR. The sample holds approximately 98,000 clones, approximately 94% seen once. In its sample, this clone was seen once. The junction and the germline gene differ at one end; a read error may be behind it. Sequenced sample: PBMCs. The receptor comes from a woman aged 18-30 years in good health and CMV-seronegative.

CDR3 DNA: TGTGCTAGCAGCTCCCGACCTGGGACAGATAACAATGAGCAGTTCTTC. It yields the protein CASSSRPGTDNNEQFF. The rearrangement uses TRBV7-7 and TRBJ2-1; 7 bases align to TRBD1. CDR3 size: 16 residues. The germline gives CDR1 SSHAT, CDR2 FNYEAQ (reference sequence).